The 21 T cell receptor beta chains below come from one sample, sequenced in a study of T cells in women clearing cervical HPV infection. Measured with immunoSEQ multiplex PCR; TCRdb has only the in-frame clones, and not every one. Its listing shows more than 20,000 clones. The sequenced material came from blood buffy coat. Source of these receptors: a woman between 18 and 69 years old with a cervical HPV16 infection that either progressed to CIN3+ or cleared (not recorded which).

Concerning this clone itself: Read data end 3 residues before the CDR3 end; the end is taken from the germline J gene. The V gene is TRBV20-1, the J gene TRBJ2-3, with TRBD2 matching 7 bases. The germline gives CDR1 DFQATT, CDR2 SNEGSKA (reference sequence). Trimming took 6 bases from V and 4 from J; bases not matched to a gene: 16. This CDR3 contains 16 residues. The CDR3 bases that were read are TGCAGTGCCTGGGGTGGGCGGGAGCTTACTGCAGATACG. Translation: CSAWGGRELTADT. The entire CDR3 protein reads CSAWGGRELTADTQYF.

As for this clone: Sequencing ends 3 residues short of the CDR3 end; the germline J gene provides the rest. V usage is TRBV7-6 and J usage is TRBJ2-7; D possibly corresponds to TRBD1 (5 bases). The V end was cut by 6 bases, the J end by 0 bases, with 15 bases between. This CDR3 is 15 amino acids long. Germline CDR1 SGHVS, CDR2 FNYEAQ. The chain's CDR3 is CASRLTAVSSYEQYF. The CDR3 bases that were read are TGTGCCAGCAGATTGACAGCTGTAAGCTCCTACGAG.

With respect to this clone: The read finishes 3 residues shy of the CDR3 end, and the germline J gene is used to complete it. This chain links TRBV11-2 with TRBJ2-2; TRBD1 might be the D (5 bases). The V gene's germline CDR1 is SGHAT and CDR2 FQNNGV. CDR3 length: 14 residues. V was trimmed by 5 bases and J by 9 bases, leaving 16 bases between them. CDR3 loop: CASSPVRGFRELFF. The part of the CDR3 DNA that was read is TGTGCCAGCAGCCCGGTTAGGGGTTTCCGGGAG. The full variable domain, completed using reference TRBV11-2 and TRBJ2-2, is EAGVAQSPRYKIIEKRQSVAFWCNPISGHATLYWYQQILGQGPKLLIQFQNNGVVDDSQLPKDRFSAERLKGVDSTLKIQPAKLEDSAVYLCASSPVRGFRELFFGEGSRLTVL.

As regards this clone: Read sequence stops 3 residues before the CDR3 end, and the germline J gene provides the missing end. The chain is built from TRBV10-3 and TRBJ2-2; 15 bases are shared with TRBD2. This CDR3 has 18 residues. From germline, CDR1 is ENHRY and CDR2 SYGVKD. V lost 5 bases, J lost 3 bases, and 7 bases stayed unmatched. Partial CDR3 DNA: TGTGCCATCAGTTTAGGACTAGCGGGAGGGCCTGACACCGGGGAG. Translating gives CAISLGLAGGPDTGE. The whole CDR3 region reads CAISLGLAGGPDTGELFF.

The sequenced part of the CDR3 DNA is TGCGCCAGCAGCCCCCGGGACAGGGATAACAATGAG. Encoded protein: CASSPRDRDNNE. The complete CDR3 reads CASSPRDRDNNEQFF. This chain uses TRBV5-1 with TRBJ2-1; 9 bases align to TRBD1. The read stops 3 residues short of the end of the CDR3; the missing end is completed from the germline J gene. The germline CDR1 and CDR2 sequences are SGHRS and YFSETQ. The V segment lost 4 bases and the J segment 5 bases; nucleotides outside the gene matches: 7. CDR3 size: 15 residues.

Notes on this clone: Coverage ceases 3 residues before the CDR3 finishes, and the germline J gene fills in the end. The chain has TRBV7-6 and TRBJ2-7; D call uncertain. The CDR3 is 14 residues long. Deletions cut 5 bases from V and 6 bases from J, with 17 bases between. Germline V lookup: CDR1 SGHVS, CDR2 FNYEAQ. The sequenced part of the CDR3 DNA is TGTGCCAGCAGCGCACGTTGGGCGCGAAGCGAG. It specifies CASSARWARSE. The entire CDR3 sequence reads CASSARWARSEQYF.

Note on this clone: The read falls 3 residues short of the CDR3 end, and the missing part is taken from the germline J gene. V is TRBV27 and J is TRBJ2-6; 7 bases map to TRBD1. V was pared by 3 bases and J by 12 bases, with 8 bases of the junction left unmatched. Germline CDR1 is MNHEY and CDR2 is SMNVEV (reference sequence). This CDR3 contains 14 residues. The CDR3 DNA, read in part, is TGTGCCAGCAGTTTCCTCCAACAGGGGTCCGTC. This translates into CASSFLQQGSV. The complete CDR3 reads CASSFLQQGSVLTF.

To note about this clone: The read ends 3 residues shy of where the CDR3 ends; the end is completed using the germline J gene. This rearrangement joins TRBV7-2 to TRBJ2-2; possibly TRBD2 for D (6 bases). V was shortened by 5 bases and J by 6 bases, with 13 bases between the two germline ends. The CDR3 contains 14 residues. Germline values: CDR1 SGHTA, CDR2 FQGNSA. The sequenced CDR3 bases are TGTGCCAGCAGCCCGGGACTTCGCGCCGGGGAG. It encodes CASSPGLRAGE. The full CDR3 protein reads CASSPGLRAGELFF.

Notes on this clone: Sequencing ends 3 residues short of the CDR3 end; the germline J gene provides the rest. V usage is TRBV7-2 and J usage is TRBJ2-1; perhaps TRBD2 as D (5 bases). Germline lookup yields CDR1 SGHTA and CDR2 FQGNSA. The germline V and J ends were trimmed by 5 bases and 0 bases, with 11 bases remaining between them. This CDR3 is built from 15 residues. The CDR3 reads CASSPGVGSYNEQFF. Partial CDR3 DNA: TGTGCCAGCAGCCCCGGGGTCGGCTCCTACAATGAG. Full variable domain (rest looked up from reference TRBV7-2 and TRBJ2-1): GAGVSQSPSNKVTEKGKDVELRCDPISGHTALYWYRQSLGQGLEFLIYFQGNSAPDKSGLPSDRFSAERTGGSVSTLTIQRTQQEDSAVYLCASSPGVGSYNEQFFGPGTRLTVL.

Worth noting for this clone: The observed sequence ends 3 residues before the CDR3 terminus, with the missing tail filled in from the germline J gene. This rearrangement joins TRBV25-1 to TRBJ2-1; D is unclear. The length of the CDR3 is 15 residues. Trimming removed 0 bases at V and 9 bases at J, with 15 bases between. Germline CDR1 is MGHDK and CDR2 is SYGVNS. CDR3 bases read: TGTGCCAGCAGTGAATATCGGCTAGAAGTGAGTGAG. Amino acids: CASSEYRLEVSE. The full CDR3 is CASSEYRLEVSEQFF.

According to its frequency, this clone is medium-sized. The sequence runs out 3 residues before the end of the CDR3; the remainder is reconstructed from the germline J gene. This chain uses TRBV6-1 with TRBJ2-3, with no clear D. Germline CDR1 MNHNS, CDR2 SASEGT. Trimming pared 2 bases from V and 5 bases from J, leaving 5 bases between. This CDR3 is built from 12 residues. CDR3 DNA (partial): TGTGCCAGCAGTGAAACGCGAGATACG. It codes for CASSETRDT. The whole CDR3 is CASSETRDTQYF.

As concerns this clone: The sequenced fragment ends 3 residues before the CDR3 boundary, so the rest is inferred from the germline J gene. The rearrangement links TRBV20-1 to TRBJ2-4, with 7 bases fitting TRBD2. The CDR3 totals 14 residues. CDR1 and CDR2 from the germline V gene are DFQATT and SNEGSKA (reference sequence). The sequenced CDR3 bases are TGCAGTGCTAGAGATGGGGTGGCGGGGGAGACT. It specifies CSARDGVAGET. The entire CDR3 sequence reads CSARDGVAGETQYF.

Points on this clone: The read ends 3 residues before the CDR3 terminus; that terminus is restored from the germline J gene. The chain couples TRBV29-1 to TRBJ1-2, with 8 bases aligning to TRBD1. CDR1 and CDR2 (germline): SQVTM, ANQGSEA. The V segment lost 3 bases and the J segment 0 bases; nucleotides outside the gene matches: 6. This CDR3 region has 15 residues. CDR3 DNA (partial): TGCAGCGTTGAGGAGGACAGGGCCTCTAACTATGGC. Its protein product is CSVEEDRASNYG. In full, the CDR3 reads CSVEEDRASNYGYTF.

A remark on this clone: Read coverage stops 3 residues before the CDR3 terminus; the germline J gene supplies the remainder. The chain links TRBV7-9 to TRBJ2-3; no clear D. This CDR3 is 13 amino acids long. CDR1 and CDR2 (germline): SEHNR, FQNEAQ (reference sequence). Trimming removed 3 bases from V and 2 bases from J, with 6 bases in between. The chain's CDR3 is CASSFTTTDTQYF. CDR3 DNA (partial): TGTGCCAGCAGCTTCACTACCACAGATACG.

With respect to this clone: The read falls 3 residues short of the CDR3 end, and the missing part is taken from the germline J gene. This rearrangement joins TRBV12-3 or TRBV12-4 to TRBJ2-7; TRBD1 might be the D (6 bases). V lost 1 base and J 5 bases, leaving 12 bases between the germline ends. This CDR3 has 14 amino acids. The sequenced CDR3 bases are TGTGCCAGCAGTTTAGGAGTGGGGGCCCACGAG. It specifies CASSLGVGAHE. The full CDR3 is CASSLGVGAHEQYF.

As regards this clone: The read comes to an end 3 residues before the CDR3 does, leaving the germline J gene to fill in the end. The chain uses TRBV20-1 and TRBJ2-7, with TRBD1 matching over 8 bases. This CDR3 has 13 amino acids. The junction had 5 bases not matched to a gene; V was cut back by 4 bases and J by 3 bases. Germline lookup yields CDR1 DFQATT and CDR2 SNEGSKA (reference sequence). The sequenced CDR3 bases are TGCAGTGCTACATCAACAGGGGGCTACGAG. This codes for CSATSTGGYE. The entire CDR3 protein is CSATSTGGYEQYF.

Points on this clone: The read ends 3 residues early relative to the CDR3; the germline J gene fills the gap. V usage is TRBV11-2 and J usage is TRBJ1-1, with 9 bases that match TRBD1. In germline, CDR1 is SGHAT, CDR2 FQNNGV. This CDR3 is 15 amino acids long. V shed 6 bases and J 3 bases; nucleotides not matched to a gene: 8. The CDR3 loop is CASSPITGGYTEAFF. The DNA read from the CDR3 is TGTGCCAGCAGTCCGATTACAGGGGGCTACACTGAA.

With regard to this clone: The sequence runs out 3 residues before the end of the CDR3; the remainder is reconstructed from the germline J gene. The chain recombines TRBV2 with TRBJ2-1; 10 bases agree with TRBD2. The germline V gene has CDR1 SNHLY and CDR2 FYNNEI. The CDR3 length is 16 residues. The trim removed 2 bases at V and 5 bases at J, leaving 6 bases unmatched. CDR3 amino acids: CASSEFELAGNNEQFF. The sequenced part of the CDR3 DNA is TGTGCCAGCAGTGAATTTGAACTAGCGGGGAACAATGAG.

The CDR3: CASSQRSRYQETQYF. The covered CDR3 bases are TGTGCCAGCAGCCAGCGGAGCAGGTACCAAGAGACG. The V call is TRBV7-2, the J call TRBJ2-3; D is perhaps TRBD2 (5 bases). The CDR3 extends 3 residues past the end of the read, so its final part is completed from the germline J gene. The CDR3 spans 15 residues. Germline V lookup: CDR1 SGHTA, CDR2 FQGNSA.

CDR3 DNA, as far as it was read: TGCGCCAGCAGCACCGACATTCCTGGTCCCGTTGGC. Protein product: CASSTDIPGPVG. The full CDR3 protein reads CASSTDIPGPVGYTF. This chain uses TRBV5-1 with TRBJ1-2, with D unclear. With the read ending 3 residues before the CDR3 end, the germline J gene is used to fill in that end. V lost 4 bases and J lost 7, with 20 bases in between. Germline V gives CDR1 SGHRS, CDR2 YFSETQ. This CDR3 has 15 amino acids.

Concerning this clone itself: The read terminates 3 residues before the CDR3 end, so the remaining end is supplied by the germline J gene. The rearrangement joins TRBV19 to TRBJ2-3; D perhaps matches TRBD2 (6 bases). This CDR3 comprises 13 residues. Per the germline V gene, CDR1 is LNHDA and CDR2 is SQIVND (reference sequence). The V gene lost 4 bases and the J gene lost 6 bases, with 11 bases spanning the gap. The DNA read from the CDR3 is TGTGCCAGTAGTACGCCGCGGGGCGATACG. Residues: CASSTPRGDT. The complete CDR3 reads CASSTPRGDTQYF.